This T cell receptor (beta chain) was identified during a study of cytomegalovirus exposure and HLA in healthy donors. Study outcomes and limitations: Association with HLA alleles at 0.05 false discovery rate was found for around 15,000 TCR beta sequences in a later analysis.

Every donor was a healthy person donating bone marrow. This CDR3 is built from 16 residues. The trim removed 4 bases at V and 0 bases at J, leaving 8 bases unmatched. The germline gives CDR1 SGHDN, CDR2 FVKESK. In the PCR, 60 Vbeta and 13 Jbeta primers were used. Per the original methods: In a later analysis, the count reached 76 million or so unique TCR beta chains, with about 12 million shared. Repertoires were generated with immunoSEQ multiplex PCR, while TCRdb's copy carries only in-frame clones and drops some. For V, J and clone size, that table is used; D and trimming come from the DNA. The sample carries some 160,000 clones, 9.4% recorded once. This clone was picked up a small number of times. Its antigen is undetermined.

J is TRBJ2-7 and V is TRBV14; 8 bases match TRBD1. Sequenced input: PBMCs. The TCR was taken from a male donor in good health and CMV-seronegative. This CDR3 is CASSPRHRGASYEQYF. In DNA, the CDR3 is TGTGCCAGCAGCCCCAGGCACAGGGGGGCCTCCTACGAGCAGTACTTC.